This paragraph covers one TCR beta chain sequence. Antigen: not known. The sample belongs to a study of CD8+ T cells in alopecia areata. The wider study: A 6-month period off drug followed tofacitinib, which lasted 6 to 18 months.

Treatment here: oral pan-JAK inhibitor, 5-10 mg twice daily. Study conclusions and caveats: TCR sharing across patients was less clear than in mice, possibly HLA-related. Expanded CD8+ clones among the top 100, as well as scalp clonality, were significantly decreased by tofacitinib.

Sequencing used cDNA as its template, made by extracting RNA and reverse transcribing it. Method: immunoSEQ multiplex PCR; TCRdb's copy keeps in-frame clones and lacks some. Of 150,000 to 200,000 clones in the sample, 50% to 75% were seen once. The V and J ends lost 1 base and 1 base respectively, with 7 bases between them. The CDR3 length is 15 residues. The germline CDR1 and CDR2 sequences are SEHNR and FQNEAQ (reference sequence). This chain uses TRBV7-9 with TRBJ2-2; no clear D gene. This clonotype was sampled from a human donor with alopecia areata. The starting material was CD4+ T cells sorted from blood, obtained between weeks 55 and 70, from a patient treated with tofacitinib. This CDR3 is CASSLDSGNTGELFF. CDR3 DNA sequence: TGTGCCAGCAGCTTAGATTCGGGGAACACCGGGGAGCTGTTTTTT.